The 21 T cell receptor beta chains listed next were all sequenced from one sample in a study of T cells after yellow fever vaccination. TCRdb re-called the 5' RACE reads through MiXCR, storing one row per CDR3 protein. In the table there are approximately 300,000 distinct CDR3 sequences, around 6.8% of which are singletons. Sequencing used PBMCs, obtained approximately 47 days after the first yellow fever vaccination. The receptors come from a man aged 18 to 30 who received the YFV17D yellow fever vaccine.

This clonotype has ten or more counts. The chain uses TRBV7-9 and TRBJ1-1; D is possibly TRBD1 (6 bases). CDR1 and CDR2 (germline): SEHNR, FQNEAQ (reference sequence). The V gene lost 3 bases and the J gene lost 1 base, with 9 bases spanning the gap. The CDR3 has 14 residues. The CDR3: CASSLRGTNTEAFF. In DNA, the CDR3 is TGTGCCAGCAGCTTGAGGGGGACGAACACTGAAGCTTTCTTT.

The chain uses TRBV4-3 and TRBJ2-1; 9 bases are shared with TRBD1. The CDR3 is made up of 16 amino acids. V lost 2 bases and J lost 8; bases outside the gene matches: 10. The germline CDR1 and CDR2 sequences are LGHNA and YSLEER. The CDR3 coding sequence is TGCGCCAGCAGCCAATCGGGGACAGGGAATTATGATGAGCAGTTCTTC. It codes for CASSQSGTGNYDEQFF.

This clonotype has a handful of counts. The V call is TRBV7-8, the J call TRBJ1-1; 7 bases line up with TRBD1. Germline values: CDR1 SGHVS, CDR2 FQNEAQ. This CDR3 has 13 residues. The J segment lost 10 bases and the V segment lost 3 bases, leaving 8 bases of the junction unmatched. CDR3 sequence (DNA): TGTGCCAGCAGCTTGGCCGTAGGGGACAGAGCTTTCTTT. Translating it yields CASSLAVGDRAFF.

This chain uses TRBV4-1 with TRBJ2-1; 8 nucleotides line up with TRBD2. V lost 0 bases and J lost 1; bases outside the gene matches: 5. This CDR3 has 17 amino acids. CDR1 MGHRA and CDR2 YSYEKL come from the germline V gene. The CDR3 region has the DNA TGCGCCAGCAGCCAAGATCTGAGACTAGCGTCCTACAATGAGCAGTTCTTC. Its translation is CASSQDLRLASYNEQFF.

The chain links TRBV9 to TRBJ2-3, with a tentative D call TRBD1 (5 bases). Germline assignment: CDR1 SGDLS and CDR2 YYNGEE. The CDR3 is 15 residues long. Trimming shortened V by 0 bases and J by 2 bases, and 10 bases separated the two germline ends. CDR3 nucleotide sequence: TGTGCCAGCAGCGTAGGTGGGGCTGTCACAGATACGCAGTATTTT. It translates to CASSVGGAVTDTQYF.

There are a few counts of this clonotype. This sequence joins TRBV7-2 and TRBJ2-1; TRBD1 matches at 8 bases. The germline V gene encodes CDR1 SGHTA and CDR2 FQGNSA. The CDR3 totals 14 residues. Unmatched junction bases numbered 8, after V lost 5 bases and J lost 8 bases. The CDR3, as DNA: TGTGCCAGCAGCCGGACAGGGCTGCTCGATGAGCAGTTCTTC. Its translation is CASSRTGLLDEQFF.

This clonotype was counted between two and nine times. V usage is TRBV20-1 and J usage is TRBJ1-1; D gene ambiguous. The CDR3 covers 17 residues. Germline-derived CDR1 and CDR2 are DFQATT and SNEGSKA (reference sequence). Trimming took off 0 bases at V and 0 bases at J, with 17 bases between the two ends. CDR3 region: CSARDTVPSFMNTEAFF. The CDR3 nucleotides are TGCAGTGCTAGAGACACCGTGCCTTCCTTCATGAACACTGAAGCTTTCTTT.

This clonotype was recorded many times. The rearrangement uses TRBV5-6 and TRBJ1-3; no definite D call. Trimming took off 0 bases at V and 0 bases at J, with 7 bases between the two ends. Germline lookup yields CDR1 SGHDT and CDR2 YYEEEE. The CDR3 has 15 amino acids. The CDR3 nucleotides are TGTGCCAGCAGCTTGGATCGCCGCTCTGGAAACACCATATATTTT. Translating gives CASSLDRRSGNTIYF.

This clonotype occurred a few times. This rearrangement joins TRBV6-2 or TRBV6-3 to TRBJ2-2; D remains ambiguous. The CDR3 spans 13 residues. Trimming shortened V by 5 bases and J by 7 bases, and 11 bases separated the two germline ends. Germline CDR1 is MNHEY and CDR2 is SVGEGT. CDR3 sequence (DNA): TGTGCCAGCAGTCATGGCGGTAACGGGGAGCTGTTTTTT. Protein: CASSHGGNGELFF.

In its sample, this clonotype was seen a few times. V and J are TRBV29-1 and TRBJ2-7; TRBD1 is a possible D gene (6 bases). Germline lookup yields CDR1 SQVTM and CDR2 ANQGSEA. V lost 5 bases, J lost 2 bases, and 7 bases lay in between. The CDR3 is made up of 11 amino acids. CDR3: CSVRTAYEQYV. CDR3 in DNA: TGCAGCGTTAGGACAGCCTACGAGCAGTACGTC.

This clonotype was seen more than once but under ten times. The CDR3 sequence: CASNPGLYGMSTDTQYF. The CDR3 DNA sequence: TGCGCCAGCAACCCGGGTTTGTATGGGATGAGCACAGATACGCAGTATTTT. This chain links TRBV5-1 with TRBJ2-3; D remains ambiguous. This CDR3 spans 17 amino acids. In germline, CDR1 is SGHRS, CDR2 YFSETQ. V was clipped by 6 bases and J by 0 bases, with 20 bases between them.

The CDR3 DNA reads as TGTGCCAGCAGCTCGACTCCTTATCCGGGTCAGCCCCAGCATTTT. Residues: CASSSTPYPGQPQHF. This chain connects TRBV5-6 to TRBJ1-5; D remains unclear. CDR1 SGHDT and CDR2 YYEEEE come from the germline V gene. This CDR3 spans 15 amino acids. V was pared by 3 bases and J by 6 bases, with 16 bases between.

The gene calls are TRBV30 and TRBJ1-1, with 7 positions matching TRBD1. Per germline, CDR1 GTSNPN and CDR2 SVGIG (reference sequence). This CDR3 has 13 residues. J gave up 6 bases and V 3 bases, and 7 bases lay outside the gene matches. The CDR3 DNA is TGTGCCTGGAGCGGAAACAGGGGACCTGAAGCTTTCTTT. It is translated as CAWSGNRGPEAFF.

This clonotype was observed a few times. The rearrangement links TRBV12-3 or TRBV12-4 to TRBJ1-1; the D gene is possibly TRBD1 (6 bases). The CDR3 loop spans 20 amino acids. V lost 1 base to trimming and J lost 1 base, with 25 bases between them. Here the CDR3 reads CASSLVRAVREGGTNTEAFF. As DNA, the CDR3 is TGTGCCAGCAGTTTAGTGCGAGCAGTCAGGGAGGGGGGGACGAACACTGAAGCTTTCTTT.

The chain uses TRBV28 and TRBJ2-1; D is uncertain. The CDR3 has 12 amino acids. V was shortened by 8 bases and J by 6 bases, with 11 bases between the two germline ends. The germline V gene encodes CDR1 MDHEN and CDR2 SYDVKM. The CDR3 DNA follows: TGTGCCAGCCAAAGATTACCCAATGAGCAGTTCTTC. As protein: CASQRLPNEQFF.

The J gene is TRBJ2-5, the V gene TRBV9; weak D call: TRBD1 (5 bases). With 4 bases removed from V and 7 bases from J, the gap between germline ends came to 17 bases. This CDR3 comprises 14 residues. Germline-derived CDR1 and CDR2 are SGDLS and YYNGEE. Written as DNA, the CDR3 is TGTGCCAGCAGCTACGATGGGGCTTCCAGGACCCAGTACTTC. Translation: CASSYDGASRTQYF.

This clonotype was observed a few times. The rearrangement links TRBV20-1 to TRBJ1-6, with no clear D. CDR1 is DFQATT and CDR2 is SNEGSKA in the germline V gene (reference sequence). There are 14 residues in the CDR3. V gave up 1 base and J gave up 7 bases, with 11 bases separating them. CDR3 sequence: CSARGRPRNSPLHF. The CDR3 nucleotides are TGCAGTGCTAGAGGGCGGCCGAGAAATTCACCCCTCCACTTT.

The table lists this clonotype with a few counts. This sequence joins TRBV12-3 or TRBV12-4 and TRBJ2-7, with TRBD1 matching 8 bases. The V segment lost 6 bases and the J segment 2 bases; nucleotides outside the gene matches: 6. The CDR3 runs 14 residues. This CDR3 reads CASSWTGSAYEQYF. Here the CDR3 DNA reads TGTGCCAGCAGCTGGACAGGGAGCGCCTACGAGCAGTACTTC.

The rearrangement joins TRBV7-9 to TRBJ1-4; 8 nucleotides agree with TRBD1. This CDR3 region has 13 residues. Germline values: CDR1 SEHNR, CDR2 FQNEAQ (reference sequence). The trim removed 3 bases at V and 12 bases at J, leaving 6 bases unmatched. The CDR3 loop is CASSFTTQGELFF. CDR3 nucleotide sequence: TGTGCCAGCAGCTTTACAACACAGGGGGAACTGTTTTTT.

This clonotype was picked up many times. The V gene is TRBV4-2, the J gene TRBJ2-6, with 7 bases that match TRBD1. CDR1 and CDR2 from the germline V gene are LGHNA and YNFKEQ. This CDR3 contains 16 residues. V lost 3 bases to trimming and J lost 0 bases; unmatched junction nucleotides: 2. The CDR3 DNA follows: TGTGCCAGCAGCCAGGGACAGATCTCTGGGGCCAACGTCCTGACTTTC. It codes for CASSQGQISGANVLTF.

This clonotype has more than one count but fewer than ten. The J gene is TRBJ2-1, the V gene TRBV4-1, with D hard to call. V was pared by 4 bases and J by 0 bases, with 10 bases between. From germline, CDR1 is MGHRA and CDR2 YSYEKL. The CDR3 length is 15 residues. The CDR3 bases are TGCGCCAGCAGCCCTCGGCTAGTCTCCTACAATGAGCAGTTCTTC. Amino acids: CASSPRLVSYNEQFF.